The 7 T cell receptor beta chains presented below share a single source sample, sequenced in a study of OX40 agonist ivuxolimab in advanced cancers. The assay was immunoSEQ multiplex PCR, and TCRdb's table has in-frame clones only and misses some. The data hold more than 45,000 clones, with 70% to 90% observed a single time. The sequencing used CD4+ or CD8+ T cells sorted from blood, collected in a trial of the OX40 agonist ivuxolimab. The receptors here all came from an adult with an advanced solid tumor such as melanoma, head and neck, liver or kidney cancer.

The V and J genes are TRBV7-3 and TRBJ1-2; D not certain. Looked up from germline, CDR1 is SGHTA and CDR2 is FQGTGA. The CDR3 totals 13 residues. V lost 3 bases and J 2 bases, leaving 7 bases between the germline ends. The CDR3 coding sequence is TGTGCCAGCAGCTTCGGACCGAACTATGGCTACACCTTC. This translates into CASSFGPNYGYTF.

The table lists this clone with a count of one. The rearrangement joins TRBV5-1 to TRBJ2-7; possibly TRBD1 for D (6 bases). V lost 0 bases, J lost 3 bases, and 13 bases lay in between. Germline loops: CDR1 SGHRS, CDR2 YFSETQ. The CDR3 length is 15 residues. In DNA, the CDR3 is TGCGCCAGCAGCTTGGCGCCCGGGACACACTACGAGCAGTACTTC. Translating it yields CASSLAPGTHYEQYF.

The chain uses TRBV19 and TRBJ1-4; D is perhaps TRBD1 (6 bases). The CDR3 sequence is 19 residues long. Germline lookup yields CDR1 LNHDA and CDR2 SQIVND (reference sequence). V lost 0 bases and J 7 bases, leaving 24 bases between the germline ends. CDR3 in DNA: TGTGCCAGTAGTATAGATCATATCGGGAGGGGGACCGTCTTTGAAAAACTGTTTTTT. This codes for CASSIDHIGRGTVFEKLFF.

The rearrangement uses TRBV28 and TRBJ1-2; the match to TRBD1 covers 10 bases. This CDR3 region has 15 residues. Germline trimming cut 5 bases from V and 3 bases from J; bases unmatched to any gene: 6. From germline, CDR1 is MDHEN and CDR2 SYDVKM. DNA of the CDR3: TGTGCCAGCAGTGACCCCGGGACAGGGGACTATGGCTACACCTTC. Translating gives CASSDPGTGDYGYTF.

The V and J genes are TRBV5-1 and TRBJ2-5, with D maybe TRBD1 (5 bases). Trimming took 0 bases from V and 2 from J, leaving 11 bases between them. The CDR3 runs 15 residues. Germline V gene lookup returns CDR1 SGHRS and CDR2 YFSETQ. CDR3 protein: CASSLGRQNQETQYF. CDR3 nucleotides: TGCGCCAGCAGCTTGGGGAGACAGAATCAAGAGACCCAGTACTTC. Together with reference TRBV5-1 and TRBJ2-5, the CDR3 gives the full variable domain: KAGVTQTPRYLIKTRGQQVTLSCSPISGHRSVSWYQQTPGQGLQFLFEYFSETQRNKGNFPGRFSGRQFSNSRSEMNVSTLELGDSALYLCASSLGRQNQETQYFGPGTRLLVL.

The chain links TRBV6-5 to TRBJ2-3; TRBD2 aligns across 9 bases. V lost 8 bases to trimming and J lost 3 bases; unmatched junction nucleotides: 3. The CDR3 runs 13 residues. CDR1 MNHEY and CDR2 SVGAGI come from the germline V gene. CDR3 nucleotides: TGTGCCAGCCGGGCGGGGGGGACAGATACGCAGTATTTT. Its protein is CASRAGGTDTQYF.

The V and J genes are TRBV19 and TRBJ1-4, with 10 bases that match TRBD1. Trimming cost V 5 bases and J 8 bases; bases outside gene matches: 5. The CDR3 is 14 amino acids. Per germline, CDR1 LNHDA and CDR2 SQIVND (reference sequence). Here the CDR3 DNA reads TGTGCCAGTAGTTTGACAGGGGGCGGAGAAAAACTGTTTTTT. Its translation is CASSLTGGGEKLFF.